The subject of this entry is one TCR beta chain. What it binds is unknown. The junction had 9 bases not matched to a gene; V was cut back by 5 bases and J by 4 bases. Germline V gives CDR1 SGHTA, CDR2 FQGTGA. CDR3 length: 17 residues. The data originate from a study of cytomegalovirus exposure and HLA in healthy donors. Findings and caveats of the study: Researchers catalogued about 150 TCR beta chains as cytomegalovirus-associated.

The PCR made use of 60 Vbeta and 13 Jbeta primers. The assay was immunoSEQ multiplex PCR, and TCRdb's table has in-frame clones only and misses some. The data contain about 170,000 clones, roughly 80% of them singletons. Sequencing was carried out using PBMCs. This TCR was recovered from a male donor in good health and CMV-seronegative. V gene TRBV7-3 combines with J gene TRBJ2-6; 9 bases fit TRBD1. CDR3 nucleotides: TGTGCCAGCAGCGATCCGGGACAGGGAACCGGGGCCAACGTCCTGACTTTC. Encoded protein: CASSDPGQGTGANVLTF.